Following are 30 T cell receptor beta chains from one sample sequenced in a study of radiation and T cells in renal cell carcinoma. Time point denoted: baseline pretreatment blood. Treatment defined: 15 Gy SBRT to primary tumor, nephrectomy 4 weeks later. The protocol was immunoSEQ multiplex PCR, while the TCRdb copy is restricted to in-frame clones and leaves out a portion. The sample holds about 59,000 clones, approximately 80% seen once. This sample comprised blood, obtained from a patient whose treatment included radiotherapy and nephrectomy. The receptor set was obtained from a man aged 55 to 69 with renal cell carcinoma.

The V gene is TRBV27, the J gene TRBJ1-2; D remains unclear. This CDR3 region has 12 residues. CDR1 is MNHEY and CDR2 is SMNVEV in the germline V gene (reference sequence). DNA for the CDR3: TGTACTAAAGCCATCTTGCTAGAGGGCTACACCTTC. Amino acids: CTKAILLEGYTF.

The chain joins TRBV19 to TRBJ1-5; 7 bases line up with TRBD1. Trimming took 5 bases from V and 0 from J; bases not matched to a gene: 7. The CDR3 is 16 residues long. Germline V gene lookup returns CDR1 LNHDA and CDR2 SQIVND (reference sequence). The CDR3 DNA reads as TGTGCCAGTAGTCCTGACAGGGAGAATAGCAATCAGCCCCAGCATTTT. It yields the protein CASSPDRENSNQPQHF.

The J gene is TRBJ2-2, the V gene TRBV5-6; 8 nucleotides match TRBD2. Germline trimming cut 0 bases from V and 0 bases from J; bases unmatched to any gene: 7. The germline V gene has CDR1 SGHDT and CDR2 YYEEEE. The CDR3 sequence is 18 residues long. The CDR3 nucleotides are TGTGCCAGCAGCTTGGACCCTACTAGCGGCGCGAACACCGGGGAGCTGTTTTTT. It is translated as CASSLDPTSGANTGELFF. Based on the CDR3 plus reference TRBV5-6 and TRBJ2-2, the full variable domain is DAGVTQSPTHLIKTRGQQVTLRCSPKSGHDTVSWYQQALGQGPQFIFQYYEEEERQRGNFPDRFSGHQFPNYSSELNVNALLLGDSALYLCASSLDPTSGANTGELFFGEGSRLTVL.

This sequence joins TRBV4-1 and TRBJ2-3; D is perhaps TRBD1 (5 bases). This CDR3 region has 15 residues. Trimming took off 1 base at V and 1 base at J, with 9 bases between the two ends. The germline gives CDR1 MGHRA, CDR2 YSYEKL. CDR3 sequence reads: CASSQAQTGTDTQYF. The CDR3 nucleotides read TGCGCCAGCAGCCAAGCCCAGACAGGCACAGATACGCAGTATTTT.

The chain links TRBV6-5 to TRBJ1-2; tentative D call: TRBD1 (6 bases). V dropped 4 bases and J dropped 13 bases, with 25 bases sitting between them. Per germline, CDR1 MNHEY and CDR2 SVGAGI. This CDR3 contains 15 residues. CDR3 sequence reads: CASSSLQGPPGICTF. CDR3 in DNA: TGTGCCAGCAGTTCACTCCAGGGGCCCCCTGGAATTTGCACCTTC.

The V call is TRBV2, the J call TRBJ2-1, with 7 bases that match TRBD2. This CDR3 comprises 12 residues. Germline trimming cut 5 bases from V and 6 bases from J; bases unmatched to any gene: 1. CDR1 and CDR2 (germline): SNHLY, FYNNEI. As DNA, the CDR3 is TGTGCCAGCAGTTCTAGCGGCAATGAGCAGTTCTTC. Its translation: CASSSSGNEQFF. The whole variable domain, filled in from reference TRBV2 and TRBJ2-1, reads EPEVTQTPSHQVTQMGQEVILRCVPISNHLYFYWYRQILGQKVEFLVSFYNNEISEKSEIFDDQFSVERPDGSNFTLKIRSTKLEDSAMYFCASSSSGNEQFFGPGTRLTVL.

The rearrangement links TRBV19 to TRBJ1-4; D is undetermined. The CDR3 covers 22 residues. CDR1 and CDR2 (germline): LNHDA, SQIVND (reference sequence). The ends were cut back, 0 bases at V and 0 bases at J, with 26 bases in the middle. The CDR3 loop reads CASSIDPTLSGRVGSTNEKLFF. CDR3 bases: TGTGCCAGTAGTATAGACCCTACCCTTTCCGGGAGGGTAGGTTCAACTAATGAAAAACTGTTTTTT.

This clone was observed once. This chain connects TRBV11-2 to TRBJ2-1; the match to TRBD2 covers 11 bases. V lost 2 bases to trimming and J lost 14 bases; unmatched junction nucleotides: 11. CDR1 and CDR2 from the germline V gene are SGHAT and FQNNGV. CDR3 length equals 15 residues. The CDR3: CASSLMRLAGPREFF. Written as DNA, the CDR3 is TGTGCCAGCAGCTTAATGCGACTAGCGGGACCCCGGGAGTTCTTC. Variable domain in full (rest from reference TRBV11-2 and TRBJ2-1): EAGVAQSPRYKIIEKRQSVAFWCNPISGHATLYWYQQILGQGPKLLIQFQNNGVVDDSQLPKDRFSAERLKGVDSTLKIQPAKLEDSAVYLCASSLMRLAGPREFFGPGTRLTVL.

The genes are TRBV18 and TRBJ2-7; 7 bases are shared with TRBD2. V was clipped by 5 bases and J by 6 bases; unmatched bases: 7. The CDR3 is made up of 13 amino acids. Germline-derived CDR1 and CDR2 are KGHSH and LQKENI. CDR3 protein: CASSSGLEGEQYF. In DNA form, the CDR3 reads TGTGCCAGCTCAAGCGGACTAGAGGGCGAGCAGTACTTC.

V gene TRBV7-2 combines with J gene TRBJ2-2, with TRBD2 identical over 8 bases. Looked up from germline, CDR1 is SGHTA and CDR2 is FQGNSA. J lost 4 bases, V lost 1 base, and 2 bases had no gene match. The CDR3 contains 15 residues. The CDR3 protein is CASSLDGGATGELFF. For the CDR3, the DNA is TGTGCCAGCAGCTTAGACGGGGGGGCCACCGGGGAGCTGTTTTTT.

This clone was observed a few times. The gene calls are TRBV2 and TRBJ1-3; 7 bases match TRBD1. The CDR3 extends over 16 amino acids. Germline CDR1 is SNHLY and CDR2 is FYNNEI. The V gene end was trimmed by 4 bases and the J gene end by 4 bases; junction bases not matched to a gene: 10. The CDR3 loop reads CASSVEQGLAGNTIYF. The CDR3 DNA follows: TGTGCCAGCAGTGTAGAACAGGGGCTTGCCGGAAACACCATATATTTT.

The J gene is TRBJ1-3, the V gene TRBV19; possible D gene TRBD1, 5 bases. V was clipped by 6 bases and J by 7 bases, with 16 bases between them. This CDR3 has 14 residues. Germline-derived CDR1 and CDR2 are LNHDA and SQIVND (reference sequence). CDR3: CASRPTGTGNTIYF. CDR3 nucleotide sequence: TGTGCCAGTAGGCCAACAGGAACGGGGAACACCATATATTTT.

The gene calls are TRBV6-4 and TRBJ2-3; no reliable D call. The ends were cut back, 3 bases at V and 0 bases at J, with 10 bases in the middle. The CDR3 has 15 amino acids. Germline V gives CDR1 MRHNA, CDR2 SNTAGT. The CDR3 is CASSEVSSSTDTQYF. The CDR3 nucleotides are TGTGCCAGCAGTGAAGTCTCAAGCAGCACAGATACGCAGTATTTT.

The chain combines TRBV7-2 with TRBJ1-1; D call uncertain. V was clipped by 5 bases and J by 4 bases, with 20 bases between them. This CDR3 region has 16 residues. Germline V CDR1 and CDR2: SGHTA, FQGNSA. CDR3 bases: TGTGCCAGCAGCCTCTTTCGCCGAGGTTCGGGCACTGAAGCTTTCTTT. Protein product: CASSLFRRGSGTEAFF.

CDR3 amino acids: CASSEFGFEANTGELFF. The DNA of the CDR3 is TGTGCCAGCAGTGAATTTGGCTTCGAAGCGAACACCGGGGAGCTGTTTTTT. The genes are TRBV2 and TRBJ2-2; D call uncertain. The V and J ends lost 2 bases and 0 bases respectively, with 13 bases between them. Germline V gene lookup returns CDR1 SNHLY and CDR2 FYNNEI. This CDR3 has 17 residues.

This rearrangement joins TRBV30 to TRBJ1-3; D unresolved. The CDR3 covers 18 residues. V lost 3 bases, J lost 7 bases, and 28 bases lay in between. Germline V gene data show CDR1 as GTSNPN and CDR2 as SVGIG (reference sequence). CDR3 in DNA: TGTGCCTGGAGAAACCCGGCTCGCACCGGGAACCGGAGGAACACCATATATTTT. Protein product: CAWRNPARTGNRRNTIYF.

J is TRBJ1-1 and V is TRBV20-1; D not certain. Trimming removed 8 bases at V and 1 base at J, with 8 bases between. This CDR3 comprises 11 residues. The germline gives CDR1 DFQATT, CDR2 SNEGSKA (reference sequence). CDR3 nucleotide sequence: TGCAGTCTTTGGGGGAACACTGAAGCTTTCTTT. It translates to CSLWGNTEAFF.

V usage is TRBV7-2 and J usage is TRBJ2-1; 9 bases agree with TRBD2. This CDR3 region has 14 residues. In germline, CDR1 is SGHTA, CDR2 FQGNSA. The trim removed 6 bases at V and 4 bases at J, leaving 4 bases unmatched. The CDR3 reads CASSQTSGYNEQFF. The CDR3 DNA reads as TGTGCCAGCAGTCAAACTAGCGGGTACAATGAGCAGTTCTTC.

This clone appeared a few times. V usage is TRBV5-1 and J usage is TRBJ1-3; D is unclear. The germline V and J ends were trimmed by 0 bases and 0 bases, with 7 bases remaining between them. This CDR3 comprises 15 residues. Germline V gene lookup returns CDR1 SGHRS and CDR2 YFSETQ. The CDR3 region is CASSLGDTSGNTIYF. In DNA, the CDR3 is TGCGCCAGCAGCTTGGGAGATACCTCTGGAAACACCATATATTTT.

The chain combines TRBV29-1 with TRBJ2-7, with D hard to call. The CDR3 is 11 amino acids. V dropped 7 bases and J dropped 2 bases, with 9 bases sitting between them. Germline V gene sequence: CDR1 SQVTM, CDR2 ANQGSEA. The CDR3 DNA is TGCAGCGGTCCGGAACCCTACGAGCAGTACGTC. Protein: CSGPEPYEQYV.

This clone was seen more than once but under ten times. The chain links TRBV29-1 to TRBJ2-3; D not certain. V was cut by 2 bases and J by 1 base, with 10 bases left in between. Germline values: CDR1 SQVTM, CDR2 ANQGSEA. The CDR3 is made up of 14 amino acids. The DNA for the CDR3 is TGCAGCGTTGAACAACCGCCTGGCACAGATACGCAGTATTTT. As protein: CSVEQPPGTDTQYF.

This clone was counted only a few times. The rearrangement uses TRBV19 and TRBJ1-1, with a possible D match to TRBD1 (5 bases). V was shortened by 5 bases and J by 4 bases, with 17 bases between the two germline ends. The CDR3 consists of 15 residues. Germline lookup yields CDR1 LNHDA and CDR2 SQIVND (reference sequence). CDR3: CASSPSGMWITEAFF. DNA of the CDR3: TGTGCCAGTAGTCCGTCAGGGATGTGGATCACTGAAGCTTTCTTT.

This CDR3 is CASSHSGGRNNEQFF. DNA of the CDR3: TGCGCCAGCAGCCATAGCGGGGGCCGTAACAATGAGCAGTTCTTC. This rearrangement joins TRBV4-3 to TRBJ2-1; 9 bases line up with TRBD2. J was trimmed by 5 bases and V by 3 bases; bases with no gene match: 5. CDR1 and CDR2 (germline): LGHNA, YSLEER. This CDR3 region has 15 residues.

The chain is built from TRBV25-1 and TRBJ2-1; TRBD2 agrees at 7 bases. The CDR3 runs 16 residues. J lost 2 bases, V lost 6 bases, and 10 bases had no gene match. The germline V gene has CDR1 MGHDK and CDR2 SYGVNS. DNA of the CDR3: TGTGCCAGCAGATCTATCGGGGGGTTCGCCTACAATGAGCAGTTCTTC. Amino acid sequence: CASRSIGGFAYNEQFF.

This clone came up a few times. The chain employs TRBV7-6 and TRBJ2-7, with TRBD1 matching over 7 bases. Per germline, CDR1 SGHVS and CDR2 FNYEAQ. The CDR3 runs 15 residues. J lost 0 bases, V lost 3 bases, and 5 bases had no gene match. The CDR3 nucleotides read TGTGCCAGCAGCTTTGGGACAGAGAGCTCCTACGAGCAGTACTTC. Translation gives CASSFGTESSYEQYF.

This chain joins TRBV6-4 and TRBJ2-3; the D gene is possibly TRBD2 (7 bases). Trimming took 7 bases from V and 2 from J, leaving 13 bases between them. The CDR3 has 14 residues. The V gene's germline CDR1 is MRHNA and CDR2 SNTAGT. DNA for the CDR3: TGTGCCAGCAAAGAGGGGGGGTCCACAGATACGCAGTATTTT. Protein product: CASKEGGSTDTQYF.

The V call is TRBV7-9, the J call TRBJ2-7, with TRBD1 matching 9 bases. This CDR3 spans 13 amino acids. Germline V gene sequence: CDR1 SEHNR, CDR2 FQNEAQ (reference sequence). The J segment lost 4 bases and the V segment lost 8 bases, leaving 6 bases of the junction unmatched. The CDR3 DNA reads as TGTGCCAGCGGCCTGGGACAGGGTTACGAGCAGTACTTC. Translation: CASGLGQGYEQYF.

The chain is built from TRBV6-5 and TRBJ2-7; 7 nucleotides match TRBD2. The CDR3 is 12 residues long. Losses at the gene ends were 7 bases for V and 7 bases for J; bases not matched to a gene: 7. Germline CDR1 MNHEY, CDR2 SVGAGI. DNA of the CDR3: TGTGCCAGCAACAGACTAGCTCAAGAGCAGTACTTC. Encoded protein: CASNRLAQEQYF.

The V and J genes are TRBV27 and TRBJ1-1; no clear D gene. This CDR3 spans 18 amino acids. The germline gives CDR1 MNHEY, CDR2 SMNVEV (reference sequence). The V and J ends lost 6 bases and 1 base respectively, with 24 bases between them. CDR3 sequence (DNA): TGTGCCAGCAGCGGAGGGCCGTTCCTACCCCTTCCGAACACTGAAGCTTTCTTT. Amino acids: CASSGGPFLPLPNTEAFF.

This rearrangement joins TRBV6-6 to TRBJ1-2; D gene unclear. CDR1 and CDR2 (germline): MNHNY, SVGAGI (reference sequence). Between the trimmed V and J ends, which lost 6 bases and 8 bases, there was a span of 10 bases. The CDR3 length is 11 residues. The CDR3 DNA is TGTGCCAGCAGCCCCAGTTACGGCTACACCTTC. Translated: CASSPSYGYTF.